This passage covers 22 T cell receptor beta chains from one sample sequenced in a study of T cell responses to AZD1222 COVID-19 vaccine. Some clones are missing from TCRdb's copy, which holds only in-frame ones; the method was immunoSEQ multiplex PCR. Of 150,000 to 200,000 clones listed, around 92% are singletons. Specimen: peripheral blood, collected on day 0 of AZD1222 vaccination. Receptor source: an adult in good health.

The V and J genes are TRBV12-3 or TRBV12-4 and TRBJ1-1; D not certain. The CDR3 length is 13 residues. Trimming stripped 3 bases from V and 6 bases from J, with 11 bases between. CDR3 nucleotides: TGTGCCAGCAGTTTCCCTCCTCCGTCTGAAGCTTTCTTT. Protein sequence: CASSFPPPSEAFF.

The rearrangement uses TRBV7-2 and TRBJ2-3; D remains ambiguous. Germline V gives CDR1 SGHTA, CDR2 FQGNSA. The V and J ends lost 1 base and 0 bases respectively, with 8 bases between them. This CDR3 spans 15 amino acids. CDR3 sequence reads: CASSLVPVSTDTQYF. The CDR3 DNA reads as TGTGCCAGCAGCTTAGTTCCGGTGAGCACAGATACGCAGTATTTT.

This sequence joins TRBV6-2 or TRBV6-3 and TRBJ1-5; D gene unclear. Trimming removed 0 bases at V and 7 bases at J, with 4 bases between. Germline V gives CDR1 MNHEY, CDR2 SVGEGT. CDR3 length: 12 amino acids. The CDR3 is CASSYSHQPQHF. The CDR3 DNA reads TGTGCCAGCAGTTACTCTCACCAGCCCCAGCATTTT.

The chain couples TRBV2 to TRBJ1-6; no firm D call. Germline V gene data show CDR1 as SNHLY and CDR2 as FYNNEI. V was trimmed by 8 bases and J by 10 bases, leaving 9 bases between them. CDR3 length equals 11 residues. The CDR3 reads CASAPESPLHF. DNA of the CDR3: TGTGCCAGCGCGCCCGAGTCACCCCTCCACTTT.

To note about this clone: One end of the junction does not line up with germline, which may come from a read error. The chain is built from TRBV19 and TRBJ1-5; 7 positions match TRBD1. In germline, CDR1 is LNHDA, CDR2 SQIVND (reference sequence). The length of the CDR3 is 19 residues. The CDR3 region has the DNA TGTGCCAGTAGTATGCCCCCCGGGACAGTGGATGGTCGGAATCGGCCCCAGCATTTT. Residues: CASSMPPGTVDGRNRPQHF.

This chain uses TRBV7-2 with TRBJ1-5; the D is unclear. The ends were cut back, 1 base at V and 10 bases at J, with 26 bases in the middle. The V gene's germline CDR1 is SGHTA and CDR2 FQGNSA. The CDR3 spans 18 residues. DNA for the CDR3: TGTGCCAGCAGCTTAGTGGGGAATGCTGGGTCGATGGTAAAACCCCAGCATTTT. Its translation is CASSLVGNAGSMVKPQHF.

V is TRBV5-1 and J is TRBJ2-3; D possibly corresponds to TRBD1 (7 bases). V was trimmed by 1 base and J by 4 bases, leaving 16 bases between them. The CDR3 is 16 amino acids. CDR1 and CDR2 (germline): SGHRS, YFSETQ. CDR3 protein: CASSLPARGDSDTQYF. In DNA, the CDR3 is TGCGCCAGCAGCTTGCCAGCCAGGGGGGACTCAGATACGCAGTATTTT.

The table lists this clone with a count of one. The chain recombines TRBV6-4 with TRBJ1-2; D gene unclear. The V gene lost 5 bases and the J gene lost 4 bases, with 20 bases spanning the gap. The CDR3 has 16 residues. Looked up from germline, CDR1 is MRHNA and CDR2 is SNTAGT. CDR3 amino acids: CASSRTGIPRGYGYTF. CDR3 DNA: TGTGCCAGCAGTCGCACCGGGATCCCGAGAGGCTATGGCTACACCTTC.

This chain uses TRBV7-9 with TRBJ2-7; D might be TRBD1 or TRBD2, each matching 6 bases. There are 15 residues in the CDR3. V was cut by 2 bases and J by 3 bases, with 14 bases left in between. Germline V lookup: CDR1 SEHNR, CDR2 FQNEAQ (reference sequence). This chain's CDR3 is CASSLKGGGYYEQYF. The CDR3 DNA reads TGTGCCAGCAGCTTAAAAGGAGGGGGGTACTACGAGCAGTACTTC.

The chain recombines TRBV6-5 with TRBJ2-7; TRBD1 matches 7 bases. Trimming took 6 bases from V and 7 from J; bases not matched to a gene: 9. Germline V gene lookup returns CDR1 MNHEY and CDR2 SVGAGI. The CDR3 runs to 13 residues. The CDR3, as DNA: TGTGCCAGCAGCCTAGACAGGGTGGGGGAGCAGTACTTC. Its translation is CASSLDRVGEQYF.

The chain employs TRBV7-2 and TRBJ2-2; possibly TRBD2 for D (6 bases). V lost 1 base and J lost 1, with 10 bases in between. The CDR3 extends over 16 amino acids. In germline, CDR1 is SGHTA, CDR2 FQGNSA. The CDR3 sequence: CASSLGLRGNTGELFF. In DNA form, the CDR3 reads TGTGCCAGCAGCTTAGGTCTGCGGGGGAACACCGGGGAGCTGTTTTTT.

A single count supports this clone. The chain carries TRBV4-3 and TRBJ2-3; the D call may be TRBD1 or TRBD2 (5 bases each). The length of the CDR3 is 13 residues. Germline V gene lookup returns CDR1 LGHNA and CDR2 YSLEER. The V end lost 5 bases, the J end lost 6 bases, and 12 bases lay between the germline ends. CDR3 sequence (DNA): TGCGCCAGCAGCGGGGGAGTTGGGGATACGCAGTATTTT. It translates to CASSGGVGDTQYF.

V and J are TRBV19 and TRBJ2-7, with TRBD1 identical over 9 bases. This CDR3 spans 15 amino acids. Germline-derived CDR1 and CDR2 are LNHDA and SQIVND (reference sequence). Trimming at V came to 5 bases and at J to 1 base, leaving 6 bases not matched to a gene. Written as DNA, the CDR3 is TGTGCCAGTAGTGCAAGACAGGGGGGGTCCTACGAGCAGTACTTC. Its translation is CASSARQGGSYEQYF.

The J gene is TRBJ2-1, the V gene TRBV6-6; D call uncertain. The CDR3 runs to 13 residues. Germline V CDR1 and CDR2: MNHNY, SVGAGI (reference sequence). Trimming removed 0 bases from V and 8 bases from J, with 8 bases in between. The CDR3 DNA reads TGTGCCAGCAGTTACTCGAGGACGGATGAGCAGTTCTTC. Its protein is CASSYSRTDEQFF.

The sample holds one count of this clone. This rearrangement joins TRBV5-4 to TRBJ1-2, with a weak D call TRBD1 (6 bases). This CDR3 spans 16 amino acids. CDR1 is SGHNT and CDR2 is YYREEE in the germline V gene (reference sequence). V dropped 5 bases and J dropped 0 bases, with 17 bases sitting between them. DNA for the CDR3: TGTGCCAGCAGTAATTCTCAGGGGCGGGCTAACTATGGCTACACCTTC. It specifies CASSNSQGRANYGYTF.

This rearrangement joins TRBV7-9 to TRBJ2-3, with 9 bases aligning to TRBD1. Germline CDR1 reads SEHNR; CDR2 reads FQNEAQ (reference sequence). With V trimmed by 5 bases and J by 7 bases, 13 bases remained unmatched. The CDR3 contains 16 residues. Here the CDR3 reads CASSPIPGQGGYTQYF. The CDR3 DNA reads TGTGCCAGCAGCCCCATCCCGGGACAGGGTGGATATACGCAGTATTTT.

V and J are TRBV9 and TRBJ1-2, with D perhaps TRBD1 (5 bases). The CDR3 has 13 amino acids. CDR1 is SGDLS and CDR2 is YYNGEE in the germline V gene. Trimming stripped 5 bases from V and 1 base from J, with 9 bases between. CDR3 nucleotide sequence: TGTGCCAGCAGGAGGGACGGTAACTATGGCTACACCTTC. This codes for CASRRDGNYGYTF.

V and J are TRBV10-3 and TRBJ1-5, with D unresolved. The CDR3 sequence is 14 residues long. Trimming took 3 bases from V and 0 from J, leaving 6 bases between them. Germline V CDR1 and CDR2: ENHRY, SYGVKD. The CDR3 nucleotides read TGTGCCATCAGTGACCAGATTAGCAATCAGCCCCAGCATTTT. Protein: CAISDQISNQPQHF.

CDR3 amino acids: CAISELWPGQGAPYEQYV. Written as DNA, the CDR3 is TGTGCCATCAGTGAGTTATGGCCGGGACAGGGGGCCCCCTACGAGCAGTACGTC. V is TRBV10-3 and J is TRBJ2-7, with 12 bases fitting TRBD1. The ends lost 1 base at V and 2 bases at J; junction bases unmatched: 9. CDR3 size: 18 residues. Germline CDR1 reads ENHRY; CDR2 reads SYGVKD.

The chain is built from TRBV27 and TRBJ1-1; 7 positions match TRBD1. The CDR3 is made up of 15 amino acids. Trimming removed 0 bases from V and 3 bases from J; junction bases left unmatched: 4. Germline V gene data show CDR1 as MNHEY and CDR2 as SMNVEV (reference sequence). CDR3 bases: TGTGCCAGCAGTTTATCGGCAGGGGGATACACTGAAGCTTTCTTT. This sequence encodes CASSLSAGGYTEAFF.

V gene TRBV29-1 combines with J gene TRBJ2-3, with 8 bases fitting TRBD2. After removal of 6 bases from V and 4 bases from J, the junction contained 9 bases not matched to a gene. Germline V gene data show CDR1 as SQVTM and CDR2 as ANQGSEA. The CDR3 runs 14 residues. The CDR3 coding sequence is TGCAGCGTGAGTCTCGGGGGGGCATCAGATACGCAGTATTTT. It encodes CSVSLGGASDTQYF.

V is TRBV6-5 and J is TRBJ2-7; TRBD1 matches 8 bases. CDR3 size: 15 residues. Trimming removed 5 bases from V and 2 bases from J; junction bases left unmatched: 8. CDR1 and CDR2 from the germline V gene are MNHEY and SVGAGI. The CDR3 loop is CASSQPGQAPYEQYF. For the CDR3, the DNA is TGTGCCAGCAGTCAGCCGGGACAGGCCCCCTACGAGCAGTACTTC.